The source of this TCR beta chain is a study of cytomegalovirus exposure and HLA in healthy donors. On the study more broadly: About 200 million T cells yielded roughly 120 million unique TCR beta sequences in earlier analysis.

Concerning this clone itself: Antigen: not known.

Study-wide results and limits: Cytomegalovirus association was listed for about 150 TCR beta chains.

The primer mix had 60 Vbeta and 13 Jbeta primers. Only in-frame clones appear in the TCRdb table, and some are missing; sequencing was by immunoSEQ multiplex PCR. The sample has 150,000 to 200,000 clones, more than 80% seen once; the top ten hold around 4.7%. CDR3 length: 15 amino acids. V was clipped by 2 bases and J by 0 bases, with 10 bases between them. CDR1 and CDR2 from the germline V gene are MNHEY and SMNVEV (reference sequence). This TCR derives from a woman aged 18-29 years in good health and CMV-seropositive. The material sequenced was PBMCs. The V and J genes are TRBV27 and TRBJ1-1; TRBD1 might be the D (5 bases). CDR3 nucleotide sequence: TGTGCCAGCAGTTTACTTAGGGGAATGAACACTGAAGCTTTCTTT. Protein: CASSLLRGMNTEAFF.